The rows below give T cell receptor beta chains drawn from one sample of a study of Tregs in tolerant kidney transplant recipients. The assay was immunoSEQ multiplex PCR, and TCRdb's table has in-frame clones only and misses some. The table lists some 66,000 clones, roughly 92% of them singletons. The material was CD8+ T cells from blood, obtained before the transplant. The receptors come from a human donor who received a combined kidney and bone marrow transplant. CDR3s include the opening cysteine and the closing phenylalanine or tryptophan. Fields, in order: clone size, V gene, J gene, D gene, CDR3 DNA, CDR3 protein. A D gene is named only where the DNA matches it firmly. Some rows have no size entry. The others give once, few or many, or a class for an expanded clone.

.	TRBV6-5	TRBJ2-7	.	TGTGCCAGCAGGTCCCCAGGGGTTGGCGAGCAGTACTTC	CASRSPGVGEQYF
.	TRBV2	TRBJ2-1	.	TGTGCCAGCCAATACGCGGATGAGCAGTTCTTC	CASQYADEQFF
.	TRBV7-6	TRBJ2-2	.	TGTGCCAGCAGCTTAGTCGGGTCTTTCAGGACTTCAAACACCGGGGAGCTGTTTTTT	CASSLVGSFRTSNTGELFF
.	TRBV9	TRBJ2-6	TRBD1	TGTGCCAGCAGCGTAGGTTTAACGGGCCGACAGGGGGCGGGCGGGGCCAACGTCCTGACTTTC	CASSVGLTGRQGAGGANVLTF
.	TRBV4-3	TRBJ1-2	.	TGCGCCAGCAGCCAAGAAACAGGGCATCATGGCTACACCTTC	CASSQETGHHGYTF
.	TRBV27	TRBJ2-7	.	TGTGCCAGCAGAATTATGTACCACCCAACCTACGAGCAGTACTTC	CASRIMYHPTYEQYF
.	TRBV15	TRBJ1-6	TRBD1	TGTGCCACCAGCACAAGACAGGGCGCTAATTCCCCCCTCCACTTT	CATSTRQGANSPLHF
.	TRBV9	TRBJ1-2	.	TGTGCCAGCAGCTCCAGTAGGGAGGGAAACTATGGCTACACCTTC	CASSSSREGNYGYTF
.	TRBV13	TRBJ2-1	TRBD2	TGTGCCAGCACTTCCGCGGGGAGGGTGGACAATGAGCAGTTCTTC	CASTSAGRVDNEQFF
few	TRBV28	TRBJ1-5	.	TGTGCCAGCAGTCGTCAGCCCCAGCATTTT	CASSRQPQHF
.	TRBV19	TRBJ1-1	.	TGTGCCAGTAGCATCCAACAGGACAACACTGAAGCTTTCTTT	CASSIQQDNTEAFF
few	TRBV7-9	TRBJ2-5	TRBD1	TGTGCCAGCAGCTTACGGGACAGGGTGCTGGAGACCCAGTACTTC	CASSLRDRVLETQYF
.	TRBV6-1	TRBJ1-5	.	TGTGCCAGCAGGGTGGGATCAGGGGTCCATCAGCCCCAGCATTTT	CASRVGSGVHQPQHF
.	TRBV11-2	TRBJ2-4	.	TGTGCCAGCAGCTCGACATTAGCCAAAAACATTCAGTACTTC	CASSSTLAKNIQYF
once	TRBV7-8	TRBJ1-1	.	TGTGCCAGCAGCCCCTACACTGAAGCTTTCTTT	CASSPYTEAFF
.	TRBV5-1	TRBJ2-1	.	TGCGCCAGCAGGTTCGGACTGGACCACAATGAGCAGTTCTTC	CASRFGLDHNEQFF
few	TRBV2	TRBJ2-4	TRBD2	TGTGCCAGCAGTGATCGGGAGGGAGCCAAAAACATTCAGTACTTC	CASSDREGAKNIQYF
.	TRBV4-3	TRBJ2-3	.	TGCGCCAGCAGCCAAGGGTCTCACGAGGTCGATACGCAGTATTTT	CASSQGSHEVDTQYF
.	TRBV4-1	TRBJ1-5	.	TGCGCCAGCACCAAAACGGGGGGAATGGGTCAGCCCCAGCATTTT	CASTKTGGMGQPQHF
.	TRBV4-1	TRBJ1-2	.	TGCGCCAGCAGCCAAGCGCTAACCGACGGAGCCCGTGGCTACACCTTC	CASSQALTDGARGYTF
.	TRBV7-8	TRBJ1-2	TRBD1	TGTGCCAGCAGCTTAGGAAAGACAGGGGGCGGCTATGGCTACACCTTC	CASSLGKTGGGYGYTF
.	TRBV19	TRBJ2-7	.	TGTGCCAGTAGTATTCAGAATGGACGGGGCTACGAGCAGTACTTC	CASSIQNGRGYEQYF
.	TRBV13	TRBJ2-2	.	TGTGCCAGCAGCTTAAGAGGCACCGGGGAGCTGTTTTTT	CASSLRGTGELFF
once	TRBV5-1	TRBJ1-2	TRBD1	TGCGCCAGCAGTTACGGGGACAGCACTAACTATGGCTACACCTTC	CASSYGDSTNYGYTF
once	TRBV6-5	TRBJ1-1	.	TGTGCCAGCAGTTACAAGGGGCGGAACACTGAAGCTTTCTTT	CASSYKGRNTEAFF
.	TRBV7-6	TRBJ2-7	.	TGTGCCAGCAGCTTTTTGTCCGGGACTTTTCCCTACGAGCAGTACTTC	CASSFLSGTFPYEQYF
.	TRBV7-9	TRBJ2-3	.	TGTGCCAGCAGAGGGGTTACAGATACGCAGTATTTT	CASRGVTDTQYF
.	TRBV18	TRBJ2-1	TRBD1	TGTGCCAGCTCACCACCGGGACAGGGGGGCAATGAGCAGTTCTTC	CASSPPGQGGNEQFF
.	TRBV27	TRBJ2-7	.	TGTGCCAGCAGCCACAGGGAGACCTCCTACGAGCAGTACTTC	CASSHRETSYEQYF
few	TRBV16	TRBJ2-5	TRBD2	TGTGCCAGCAGCCAACTACTTCCTGGGGAGGGCCAAGAGACCCAGTACTTC	CASSQLLPGEGQETQYF
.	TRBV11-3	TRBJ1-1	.	TGTGCCAGCAGCTTAGATTTTGGAGGGGAGGGTGAAGCTTTCTTT	CASSLDFGGEGEAFF
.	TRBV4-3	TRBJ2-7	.	TGCGCCAGCAGCCAAGGACAACCTGGGGCCGAGCAGTACTTC	CASSQGQPGAEQYF
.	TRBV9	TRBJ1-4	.	TGTGCCAGCAGCGTAGGACGGGGTCGGGAATCAACTAATGAAAAACTGTTTTTT	CASSVGRGRESTNEKLFF
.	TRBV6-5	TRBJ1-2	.	TGTGCCAGCACCCCAACATCGCAGGGGAAGGGCTACACCTTC	CASTPTSQGKGYTF
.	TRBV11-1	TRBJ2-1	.	TGTGCCAGCTGGCGGGGTAGCGGTTACAATGAGCAGTTCTTC	CASWRGSGYNEQFF
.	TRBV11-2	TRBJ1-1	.	TGTGCCAGCAGCCCAGACATGAACACTGAAGCTTTCTTT	CASSPDMNTEAFF
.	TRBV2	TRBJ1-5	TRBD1	TGTGCCAGCACTCCCGGGACAGGGTATCAGCCCCAGCATTTT	CASTPGTGYQPQHF
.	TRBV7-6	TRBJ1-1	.	TGTGCCAGCACCTCGGGGGATACGGACGGCACTGAAGCTTTCTTT	CASTSGDTDGTEAFF
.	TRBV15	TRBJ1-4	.	TGTGCCACCAGCAGTTTGGCCGACAGTATTAATGAAAAACTGTTTTTT	CATSSLADSINEKLFF
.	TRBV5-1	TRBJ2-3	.	TGCGCCAGCAGCTTGAGTTCAGGTCCAGATACGCAGTATTTT	CASSLSSGPDTQYF
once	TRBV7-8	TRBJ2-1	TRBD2	TGTGCCAGCAGCCCGGAACTAGCGGGAGGCCACAATGAGCAGTTCTTC	CASSPELAGGHNEQFF
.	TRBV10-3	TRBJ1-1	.	TGTGCCATCAGTGAGGGCTACGGTGGGGCAACCAACACTGAAGCTTTCTTT	CAISEGYGGATNTEAFF
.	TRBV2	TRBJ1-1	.	TGTGCCAGCATAGGACTAACTGAAGCTTTCTTT	CASIGLTEAFF
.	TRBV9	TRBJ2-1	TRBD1	TGTGCCAGCAGCGCACGGGACAGTTCCTACAATGAGCAGTTCTTC	CASSARDSSYNEQFF
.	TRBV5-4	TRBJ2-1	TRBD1	TGTGCCAGCAGCACGGGACAGGTTAACTACAATGAGCAGTTCTTC	CASSTGQVNYNEQFF
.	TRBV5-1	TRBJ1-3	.	TGCGCCAGCAGTCCCGATACACCCAGCTCTGGAAACACCATATATTTT	CASSPDTPSSGNTIYF
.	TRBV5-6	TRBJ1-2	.	TGTGCCAGCAGCTTGGAGGGGAACTATGGCTACACCTTC	CASSLEGNYGYTF
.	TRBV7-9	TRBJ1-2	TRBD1	TGTGCCAGCAGCCTCGGACAGGGGGACTATGGCTACACCTTC	CASSLGQGDYGYTF
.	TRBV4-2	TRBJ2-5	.	TGTGCCAGCAGCCAAGATTTCAGTGAGGCTCGGTGGGAGACCCAGTACTTC	CASSQDFSEARWETQYF
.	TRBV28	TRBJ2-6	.	TGTGCCAGCAGTTTTACGGGGGGGGCCAACGTCCTGACTTTC	CASSFTGGANVLTF
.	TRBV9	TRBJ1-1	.	TGTGCCAGCAGCGCTGGGGGACAATTGAACACTGAAGCTTTCTTT	CASSAGGQLNTEAFF
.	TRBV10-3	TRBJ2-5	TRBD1	TGTGCCATCAGTGAGACAGGGGCTTCGATTGGAGAGACCCAGTACTTC	CAISETGASIGETQYF
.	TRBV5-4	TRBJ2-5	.	TGTGCCAGCAGCCCTACTTTAGGACCCGTGGCGGGCTCGGGGACCCAGTACTTC	CASSPTLGPVAGSGTQYF
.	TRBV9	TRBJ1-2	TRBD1	TGTGCCAGCAGCGTAGCTAACAGGGGTCCCCGCGGCTACACCTTC	CASSVANRGPRGYTF
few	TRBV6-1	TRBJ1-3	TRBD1	TGTGCCAGCAGATCACAGGGGGCTTCTGGAAACACCATATATTTT	CASRSQGASGNTIYF
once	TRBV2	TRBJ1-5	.	TGTGCCAGCAGTGACCCTTATGGAGGGGAACAGCCCCAGCATTTT	CASSDPYGGEQPQHF
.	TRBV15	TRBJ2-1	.	TGTGCCACCAGCTCTACTAGCAAGGGAGATGAGCAGTTCTTC	CATSSTSKGDEQFF
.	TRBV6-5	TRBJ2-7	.	TGTGCCAGCAGCCCTGGGGGGAGTAGGGAGTACTTC	CASSPGGSREYF
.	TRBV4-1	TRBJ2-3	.	TGCGCCAGCAGCCAAGCATGGGACGGGGAGGCAGATACGCAGTATTTT	CASSQAWDGEADTQYF
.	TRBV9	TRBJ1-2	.	TGTGCCAGCAGCTCCCCCCGATGGGGAGGCTATGGCTACACCTTC	CASSSPRWGGYGYTF